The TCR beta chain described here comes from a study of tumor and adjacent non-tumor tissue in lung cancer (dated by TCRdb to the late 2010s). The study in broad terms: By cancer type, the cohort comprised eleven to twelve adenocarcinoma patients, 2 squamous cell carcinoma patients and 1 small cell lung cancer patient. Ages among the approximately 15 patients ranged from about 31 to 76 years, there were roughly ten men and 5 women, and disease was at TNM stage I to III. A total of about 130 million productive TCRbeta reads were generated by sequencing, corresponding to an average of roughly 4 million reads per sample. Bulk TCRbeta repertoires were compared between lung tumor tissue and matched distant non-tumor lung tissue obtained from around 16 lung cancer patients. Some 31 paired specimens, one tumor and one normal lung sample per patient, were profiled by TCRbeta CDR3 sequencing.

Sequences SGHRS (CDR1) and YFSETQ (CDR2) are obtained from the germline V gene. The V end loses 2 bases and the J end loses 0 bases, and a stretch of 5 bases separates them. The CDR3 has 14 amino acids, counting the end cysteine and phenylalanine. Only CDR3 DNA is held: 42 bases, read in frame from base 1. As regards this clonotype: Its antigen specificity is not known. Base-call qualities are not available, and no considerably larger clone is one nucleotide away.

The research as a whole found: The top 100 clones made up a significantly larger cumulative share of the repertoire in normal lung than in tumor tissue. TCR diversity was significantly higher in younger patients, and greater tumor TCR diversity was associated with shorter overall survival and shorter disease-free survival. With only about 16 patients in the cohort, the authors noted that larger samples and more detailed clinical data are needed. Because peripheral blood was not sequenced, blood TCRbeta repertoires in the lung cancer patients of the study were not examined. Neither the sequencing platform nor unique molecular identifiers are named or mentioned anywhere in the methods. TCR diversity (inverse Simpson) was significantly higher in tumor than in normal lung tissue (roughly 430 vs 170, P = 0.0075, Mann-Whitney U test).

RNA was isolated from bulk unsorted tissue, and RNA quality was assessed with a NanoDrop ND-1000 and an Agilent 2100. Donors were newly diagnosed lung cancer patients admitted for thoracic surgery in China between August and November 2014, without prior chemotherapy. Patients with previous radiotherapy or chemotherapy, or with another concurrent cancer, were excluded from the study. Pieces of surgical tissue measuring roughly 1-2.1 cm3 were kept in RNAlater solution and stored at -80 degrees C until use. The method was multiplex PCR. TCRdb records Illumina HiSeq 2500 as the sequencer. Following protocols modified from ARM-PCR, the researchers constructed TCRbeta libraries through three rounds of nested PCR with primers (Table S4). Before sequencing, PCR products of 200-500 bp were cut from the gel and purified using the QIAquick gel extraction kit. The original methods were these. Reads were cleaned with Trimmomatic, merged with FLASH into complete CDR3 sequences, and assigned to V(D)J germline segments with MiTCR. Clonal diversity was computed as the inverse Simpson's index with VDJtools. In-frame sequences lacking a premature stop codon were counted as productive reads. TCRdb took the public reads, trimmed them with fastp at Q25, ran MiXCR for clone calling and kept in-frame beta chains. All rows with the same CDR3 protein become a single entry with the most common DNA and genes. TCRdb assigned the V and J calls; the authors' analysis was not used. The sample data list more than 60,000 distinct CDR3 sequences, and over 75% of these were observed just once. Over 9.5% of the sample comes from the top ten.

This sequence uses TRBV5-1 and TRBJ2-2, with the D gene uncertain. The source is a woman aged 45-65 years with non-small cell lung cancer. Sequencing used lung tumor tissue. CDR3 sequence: CASSLRTNTGELFF. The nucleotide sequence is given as TGCGCCAGCAGCTTAAGAACGAACACCGGGGAGCTGTTTTTT.